The present entry profiles one T cell receptor beta chain with its context. Original handling: Reference gene primer amplification gave estimated nucleated cell counts. Sequenced by immunoSEQ multiplex PCR; TCRdb stores in-frame clones only, minus some. V, J and clone size derive from that table, while D and trimming were established from the DNA sequence. The table shows about 200,000 clones, with 80% to 95% occurring only once. This sample is part of a study of blood T cell repertoires in COVID-19. Study details: T cells, B-cell-depleted T cells, or PBMCs supplied cDNA or gDNA.

Trimming removed 5 bases at V and 6 bases at J, with 13 bases between. Germline V gene data show CDR1 as SGHTA and CDR2 as FQGTGA. The CDR3 loop spans 13 amino acids. The receptor's source is a man aged 50 or older with acute or convalescent COVID-19. This chain uses TRBV7-3 with TRBJ1-1, with D unclear. The sample comprised peripheral blood. CDR3 in amino acids: CASSPHIGAEAFF. The DNA for the CDR3 is TGTGCCAGCAGCCCCCACATAGGAGCTGAAGCTTTCTTT.